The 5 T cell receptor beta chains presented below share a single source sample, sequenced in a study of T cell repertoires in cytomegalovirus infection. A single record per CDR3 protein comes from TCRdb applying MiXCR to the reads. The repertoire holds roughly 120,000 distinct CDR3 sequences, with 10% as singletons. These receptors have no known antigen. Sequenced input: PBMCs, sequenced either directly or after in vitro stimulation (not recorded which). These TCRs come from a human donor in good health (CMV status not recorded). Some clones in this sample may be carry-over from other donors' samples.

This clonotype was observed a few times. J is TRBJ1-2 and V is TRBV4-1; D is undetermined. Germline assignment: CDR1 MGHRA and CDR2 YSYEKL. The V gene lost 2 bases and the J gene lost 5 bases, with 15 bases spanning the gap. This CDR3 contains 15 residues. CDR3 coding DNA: TGCGCCAGCAGCCAAATTCTCGAGGGTCCGTATGGCTACACCTTC. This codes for CASSQILEGPYGYTF.

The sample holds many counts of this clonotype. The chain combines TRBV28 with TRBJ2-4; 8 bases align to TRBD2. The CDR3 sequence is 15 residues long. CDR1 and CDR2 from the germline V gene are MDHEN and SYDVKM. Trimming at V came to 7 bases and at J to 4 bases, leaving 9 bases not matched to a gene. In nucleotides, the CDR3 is TGTGCCAGCACCTCCGAGGGACTAGGGAAAAACATTCAGTACTTC. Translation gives CASTSEGLGKNIQYF. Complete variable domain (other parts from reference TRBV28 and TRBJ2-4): DVKVTQSSRYLVKRTGEKVFLECVQDMDHENMFWYRQDPGLGLRLIYFSYDVKMKEKGDIPEGYSVSREKKERFSLILESASTNQTSMYLCASTSEGLGKNIQYFGAGTRLSVL.

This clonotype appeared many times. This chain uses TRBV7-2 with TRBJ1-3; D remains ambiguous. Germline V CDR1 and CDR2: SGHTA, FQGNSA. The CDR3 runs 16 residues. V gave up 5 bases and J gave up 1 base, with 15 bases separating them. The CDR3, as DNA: TGTGCCAGCAGCATCCGCCCGGGTCTGTCTGGAAACACCATATATTTT. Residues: CASSIRPGLSGNTIYF.

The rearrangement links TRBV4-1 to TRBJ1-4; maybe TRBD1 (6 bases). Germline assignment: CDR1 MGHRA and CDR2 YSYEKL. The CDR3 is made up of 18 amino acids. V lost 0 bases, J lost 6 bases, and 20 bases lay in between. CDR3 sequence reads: CASSQEGRGGRVYEKLFF. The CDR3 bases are TGCGCCAGCAGCCAAGAGGGGAGGGGGGGAAGGGTTTATGAAAAACTGTTTTTT.

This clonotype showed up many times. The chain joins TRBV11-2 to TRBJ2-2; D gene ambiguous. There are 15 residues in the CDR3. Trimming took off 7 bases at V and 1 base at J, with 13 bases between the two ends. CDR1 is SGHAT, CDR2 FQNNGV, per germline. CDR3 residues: CASTSLLENTGELFF. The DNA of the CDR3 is TGTGCCAGCACCAGCCTGTTGGAGAACACCGGGGAGCTGTTTTTT.